This entry describes one TCR beta chain. Its antigen is currently unknown. This record comes from a study of cytomegalovirus exposure and HLA in healthy donors. Study-wide points: Upon later analysis, HLA-associated TCR beta chains proved more clonally expanded than other, equally common chains.

The PCR was carried out with 60 Vbeta primers and 13 Jbeta primers. Method: immunoSEQ multiplex PCR; TCRdb's copy keeps in-frame clones and lacks some. The data contain roughly 110,000 clones, roughly 85% of them singletons. The CDR3 contains 15 residues. Trimming removed 3 bases from V and 8 bases from J; junction bases left unmatched: 10. CDR1 and CDR2 (germline): MGHRA, YSYEKL. J is TRBJ1-2 and V is TRBV4-1; 9 bases are shared with TRBD1. This receptor was identified in a man younger than 40 in good health and CMV-seropositive. The sequencing sample was made of PBMCs. The DNA for the CDR3 is TGCGCCAGCAGCCAGCCGGGACAGGGTACGGCGGGCTACACCTTC. It yields the protein CASSQPGQGTAGYTF.